This T cell receptor (beta chain) was found in a study of early T cells in non-severe SARS-CoV-2 infection. The overall study: Bulk RNA taken from unsorted whole blood was sequenced, leaving chains unpaired. Study outcomes and limitations: Private and CD4 specificities were missed by VDJdb matching, which favored anti-spike CD8 responses.

This clonotype has ten or more counts. The antigen remains undetermined. Germline V gene sequence: CDR1 SGHVS, CDR2 FQNEAQ. The CDR3 runs 16 residues. The V and J ends lost 2 bases and 7 bases, in that order; junction bases with no gene match: 9. Unique molecular identifiers were attached to individual cDNA molecules. MiXCR was run by TCRdb on the 5' RACE reads, yielding one entry per CDR3 protein. The repertoire consists of about 35,000 distinct CDR3 sequences, with about 3.8% occurring once and the leading ten covering around 5.6%. This chain joins TRBV7-8 and TRBJ2-1; 9 bases match TRBD2. The source material was whole blood. This TCR was sampled from an adult who was a healthcare worker with PCR-confirmed SARS-CoV-2 infection or an uninfected control (not recorded which). CDR3 protein: CASSLLAGGPGNEQFF. CDR3 nucleotide sequence: TGTGCCAGCAGCTTATTGGCGGGAGGGCCGGGGAATGAGCAGTTCTTC. Based on the CDR3 plus reference TRBV7-8 and TRBJ2-1, the full variable domain is GAGVSQSPRYKVAKRGQDVALRCDPISGHVSLFWYQQALGQGPEFLTYFQNEAQLDKSGLPSDRFFAERPEGSVSTLKIQRTQQEDSAVYLCASSLLAGGPGNEQFFGPGTRLTVL.